This T cell receptor beta chain was sequenced for a study of shared clonotypes between healthy human individuals. This CDR3 region has 16 residues. Germline V gene data show CDR1 as MNHEY and CDR2 as SVGAGI. J gave up 6 bases and V 4 bases, and 7 bases lay outside the gene matches. Sequenced by immunoSEQ multiplex PCR; TCRdb stores in-frame clones only, minus some. The sample holds around 2.5 million clones, roughly 93% seen once. The chain joins TRBV6-5 to TRBJ2-1, with 12 bases aligning to TRBD2. The clonotype originates from a man younger than 35 in good health. Some clones in this sample may be carry-over from other donors' samples. The sample consisted of naive CD4+ T cells from PBMCs. As for subset: CD45RA+ positively selected. The CDR3 loop reads CASSSFLAGGTNEQFF. CDR3 nucleotide sequence: TGTGCCAGCAGTTCCTTCCTAGCGGGAGGGACCAATGAGCAGTTCTTC.